Detailed here is one T cell receptor (beta chain). Its matching antigen is unknown. Repertoires were generated with immunoSEQ multiplex PCR, while TCRdb's copy carries only in-frame clones and drops some. Among tens of thousands of clones, around 95% were seen once, and the ten largest hold about 1.5%. This sample is part of a study of cytomegalovirus exposure and HLA in healthy donors. Notes on the study in general: Rare TCR sequences predominated, though certain public TCRs were found in many donors.

Germline V gene data show CDR1 as SEHNR and CDR2 as FQNEAQ (reference sequence). The CDR3 is 14 residues long. Trimming removed 5 bases at V and 5 bases at J, with 14 bases between. The sequence was collected from a man aged 18 to 30 in good health and CMV-seropositive. V gene TRBV7-9 combines with J gene TRBJ2-3, with D uncertain. The sample comprised PBMCs. CDR3: CASSNSNERDTQYF. The CDR3 DNA is TGTGCCAGCAGCAACAGCAACGAACGAGATACGCAGTATTTT.